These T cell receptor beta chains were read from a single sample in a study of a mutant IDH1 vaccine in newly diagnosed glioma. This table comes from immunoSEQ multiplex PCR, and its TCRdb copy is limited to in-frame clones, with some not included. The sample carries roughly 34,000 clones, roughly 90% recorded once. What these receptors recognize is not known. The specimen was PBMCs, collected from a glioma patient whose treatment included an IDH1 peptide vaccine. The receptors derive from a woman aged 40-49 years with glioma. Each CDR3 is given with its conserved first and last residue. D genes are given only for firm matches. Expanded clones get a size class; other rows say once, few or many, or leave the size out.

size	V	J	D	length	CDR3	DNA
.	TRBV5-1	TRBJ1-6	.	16	CASSLQDSTGNSPLHF	TGCGCCAGCAGCTTGCAGGACAGCACGGGTAATTCACCCCTCCACTTT
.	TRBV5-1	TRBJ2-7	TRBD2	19	CASSLADSGRGPNSYEQYF	TGCGCCAGCAGCTTGGCCGACAGCGGGAGGGGCCCGAATTCCTACGAGCAGTACTTC
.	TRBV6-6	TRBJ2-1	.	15	CASSLNRNSYNEQFF	TGTGCCAGCAGCCTCAACAGGAACTCCTACAATGAGCAGTTCTTC
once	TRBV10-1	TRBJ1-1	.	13	CASSEYTNTEAFF	TGCGCCAGCAGTGAGTACACGAACACTGAAGCTTTCTTT
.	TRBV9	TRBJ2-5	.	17	CASSVGSAGASTETQYF	TGTGCCAGCAGCGTCGGGTCGGCGGGGGCCTCCACGGAGACCCAGTACTTC
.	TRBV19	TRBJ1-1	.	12	CASSTGPTEAFF	TGTGCCAGTAGTACGGGCCCTACTGAAGCTTTCTTT
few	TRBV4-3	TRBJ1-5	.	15	CASSLDSQFYQPQHF	TGCGCCAGCAGCCTCGACAGTCAGTTTTATCAGCCCCAGCATTTT
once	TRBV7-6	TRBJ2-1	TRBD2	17	CASSLRLAGVPYNEQFF	TGTGCCAGCAGTCTTAGACTAGCGGGAGTTCCCTACAATGAGCAGTTCTTC
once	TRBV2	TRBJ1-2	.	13	CATWDGRNYGYTF	TGTGCCACCTGGGACGGACGTAACTATGGCTACACCTTC
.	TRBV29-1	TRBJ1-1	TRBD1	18	CSVGDTPGQGTMNTEAFF	TGCAGCGTTGGCGATACTCCCGGACAGGGCACCATGAACACTGAAGCTTTCTTT
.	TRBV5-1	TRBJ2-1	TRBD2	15	CASSPLAGIYNEQFF	TGCGCCAGCAGCCCACTAGCGGGTATTTACAATGAGCAGTTCTTC
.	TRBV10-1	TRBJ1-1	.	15	CASSPEMTGPSEAFF	TGCGCCAGCAGTCCGGAGATGACAGGTCCCTCCGAAGCTTTCTTT
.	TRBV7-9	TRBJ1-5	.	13	CASSLDINQPQHF	TGTGCCAGCAGCTTAGATATCAATCAGCCCCAGCATTTT
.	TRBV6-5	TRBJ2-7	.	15	CASSYSTFGVHEQYF	TGTGCCAGCAGTTACTCGACGTTTGGGGTCCACGAGCAGTACTTC
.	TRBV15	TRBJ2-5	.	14	CATSRNMGLETQYF	TGTGCCACCAGCAGGAACATGGGGCTGGAGACCCAGTACTTC
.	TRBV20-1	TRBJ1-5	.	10	CSVLRGPQHF	TGCAGTGTCCTGAGGGGACCCCAGCATTTT
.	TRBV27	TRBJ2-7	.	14	CASSLMGGGYEQYF	TGTGCCAGCAGTTTAATGGGGGGCGGTTACGAGCAGTACTTC
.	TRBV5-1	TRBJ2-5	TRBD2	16	CASSLWTSGDQETQYF	TGCGCCAGCAGCTTGTGGACTAGCGGGGACCAAGAGACCCAGTACTTC
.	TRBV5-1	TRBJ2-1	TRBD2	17	CASRGLAVSQGYNEQFF	TGCGCCAGCAGGGGACTAGCAGTTTCTCAAGGCTACAATGAGCAGTTCTTC
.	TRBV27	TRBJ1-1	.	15	CASSLGTGPNTEAFF	TGTGCCAGCAGTTTAGGAACAGGGCCGAACACTGAAGCTTTCTTT
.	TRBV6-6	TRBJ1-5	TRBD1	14	CASSYSDRDQPQHF	TGTGCCAGCAGTTACTCCGACAGGGATCAGCCCCAGCATTTT
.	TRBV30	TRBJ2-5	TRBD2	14	CAWSRGRAIETQYF	TGTGCCTGGAGTCGTGGGAGGGCCATAGAGACCCAGTACTTC
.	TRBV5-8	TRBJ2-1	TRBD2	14	CASSSSGLYNEQFF	TGTGCCAGCAGCTCTTCGGGACTATACAATGAGCAGTTCTTC
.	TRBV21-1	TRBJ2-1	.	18	CASSKKQGRPGNYNEQFF	TGTGCCAGCAGCAAAAAGCAAGGGAGGCCAGGTAATTACAATGAGCAGTTCTTC
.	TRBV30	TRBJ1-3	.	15	CAWRKDRVSGNTIYF	TGTGCCTGGAGAAAGGACAGAGTCTCTGGAAACACCATATATTTT
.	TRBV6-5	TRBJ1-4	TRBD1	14	CASRGTGSNEKLFF	TGTGCCAGCAGAGGGACAGGGTCTAATGAAAAACTGTTTTTT
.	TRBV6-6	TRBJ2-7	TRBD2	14	CASRPGGSTYEQYF	TGTGCCAGCAGACCTGGCGGGAGTACCTACGAGCAGTACTTC
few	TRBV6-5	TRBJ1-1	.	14	CASSYPGQLSEAFF	TGTGCCAGCAGTTACCCAGGACAGCTTTCTGAAGCTTTCTTT
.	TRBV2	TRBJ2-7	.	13	CASSVSGRHEQYF	TGTGCCAGCAGCGTATCGGGCCGCCACGAGCAGTACTTC
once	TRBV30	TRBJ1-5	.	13	CAWNIGGGQPQHF	TGTGCCTGGAATATAGGGGGTGGTCAGCCCCAGCATTTT
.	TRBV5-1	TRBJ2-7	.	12	CASSLAGDEQYF	TGCGCCAGCAGCTTGGCGGGCGACGAGCAGTACTTC
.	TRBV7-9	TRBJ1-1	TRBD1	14	CASSPQGANTEAFF	TGTGCCAGCAGCCCTCAGGGGGCGAACACTGAAGCTTTCTTT
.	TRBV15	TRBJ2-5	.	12	CATSRDRGTQYF	TGTGCCACCAGCAGAGATAGGGGGACCCAGTACTTC
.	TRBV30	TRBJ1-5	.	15	CAWSVGVGGGGPQHF	TGTGCCTGGAGTGTAGGGGTCGGAGGAGGGGGGCCCCAGCATTTT
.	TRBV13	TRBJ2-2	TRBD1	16	CASSPRQGRTTGELFF	TGTGCCAGCAGCCCTCGACAGGGACGAACAACCGGGGAGCTGTTTTTT
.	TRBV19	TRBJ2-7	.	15	CASTQPGREHYEQYF	TGTGCCAGTACCCAACCCGGCAGGGAGCACTACGAGCAGTACTTC
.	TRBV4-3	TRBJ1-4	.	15	CASSQDLATNEKLFF	TGCGCCAGCAGCCAAGATTTAGCAACTAATGAAAAACTGTTTTTT
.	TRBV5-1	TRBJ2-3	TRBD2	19	CASSLASGLAGGSTDTQYF	TGCGCCAGCAGCTTGGCCTCTGGGCTAGCGGGGGGTTCCACAGATACGCAGTATTTT
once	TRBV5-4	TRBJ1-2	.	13	CASSPSESNGYTF	TGTGCCAGCAGCCCATCGGAGTCCAATGGCTACACCTTC
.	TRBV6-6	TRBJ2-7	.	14	CASSYGGGTYEQYF	TGTGCCAGCAGTTACGGGGGGGGCACCTACGAGCAGTACTTC